This T cell receptor (beta chain) comes out of a study of OX40 agonist ivuxolimab in advanced cancers. Overall study: Patients were treated with intravenous ivuxolimab, dosed at 0.01 to 10 mg/kg and infused every 2 weeks. Averaging 60 years in age, with a range of roughly 23 to 80, the cohort was 65% to 85% male.

The study sampled blood at baseline, cycle 4 day 1, and cycle 7 day 1. The table came from immunoSEQ multiplex PCR; TCRdb's copy has only in-frame clones and leaves some out. This repertoire shows over 85,000 clones, 90% found once; its top ten account for around 1.5%. Sequencing used CD4+ or CD8+ T cells sorted from blood, obtained in a trial of the OX40 agonist ivuxolimab. The receptor's source is an adult with an advanced solid tumor such as melanoma, head and neck, liver or kidney cancer.

The CDR3 loop is CASSLSVAGGPRNEQFF. In DNA form, the CDR3 reads TGTGCCAGCAGCTTATCCGTAGCGGGAGGGCCGAGGAATGAGCAGTTCTTC. The rearrangement uses TRBV7-3 and TRBJ2-1, with TRBD2 identical over 11 bases. Germline lookup yields CDR1 SGHTA and CDR2 FQGTGA. The CDR3 is made up of 17 amino acids. V lost 2 bases to trimming and J lost 7 bases; unmatched junction nucleotides: 10. Combining the CDR3 with reference TRBV7-3 and TRBJ2-1 gives the whole variable domain GAGVSQTPSNKVTEKGKYVELRCDPISGHTALYWYRQSLGQGPEFLIYFQGTGAADDSGLPNDRFFAVRPEGSVSTLKIQRTERGDSAVYLCASSLSVAGGPRNEQFFGPGTRLTVL.